This is a list of T cell receptor beta chains from one sample in a study of blood T cell dynamics during melanoma immunotherapy. The repertoire was sequenced with immunoSEQ multiplex PCR; TCRdb's copy has only in-frame clones and lacks some. The repertoire consists of about 28,000 clones, with approximately 83% occurring once and the leading ten covering 10%. The sample consisted of blood, taken from a patient treated with checkpoint blockade. Receptors were obtained from a human donor with melanoma. Both conserved end residues are trimmed from each CDR3. The order of the fields is V gene, CDR3 protein.

V: TRBV2; CDR3: ASRDGRKSYGYT
V: TRBV14; CDR3: ASSPAGGGNQPQH
V: TRBV7-9; CDR3: ATRRTSGPLSSYEQY
V: TRBV7-2; CDR3: ASSLTGQGWDPYEQY
V: TRBV19; CDR3: ASSIGPEAF
V: TRBV5-1; CDR3: ASSLGGVQETQY
V: TRBV5-1; CDR3: ASSGGGTQETQY
V: TRBV7-9; CDR3: ASSPTRGSQETQY
V: TRBV20-1; CDR3: SAAENTEAF
V: TRBV4-3; CDR3: ASSQARSNYGYT
V: TRBV30; CDR3: AWQGPGSPLH
V: TRBV9; CDR3: ASSVAVAPDTQY
V: TRBV5-1; CDR3: ASSLVASGPTGELF
V: TRBV2; CDR3: ASSETYGGLTDTQY
V: TRBV2; CDR3: ASSQDRVPSQPQH
V: TRBV28; CDR3: ASSSNLANANTGELF
V: TRBV10-1; CDR3: ASSAGQGLKTQY
V: TRBV6-5; CDR3: ASSYEQLYGSPLH
V: TRBV19; CDR3: ASSMASGASTDTQY
V: TRBV30; CDR3: AWLRGTNYGYT
V: TRBV27; CDR3: AVGHLFYEQY
V: TRBV20-1; CDR3: SAKQYNEQF
V: TRBV5-1; CDR3: ASSLGSGTDTQY
V: TRBV10-1; CDR3: ASSEGTSGGQETQY
V: TRBV6-5; CDR3: ASSPGLLQPQH
V: TRBV28; CDR3: ASEPGAGANVLT